A single sample gave rise to the 29 T cell receptor beta chains below, sequenced in a study of breast tumors, draining lymph nodes, adjacent tissues. Breast cancer patients provided tissue from their axillary draining lymph nodes. Using its own MiXCR run on the multiplex PCR reads, TCRdb lists one record per CDR3 protein. The sample gives around 120,000 distinct CDR3 sequences, roughly 21% of which show up once; over 3% is in the top ten. Input material: axillary lymph node tissue. These receptors originate from a female donor with breast cancer. Some clones in this sample may be carry-over from other donors' samples.

This clonotype was seen ten or more times. The J gene is TRBJ2-1, the V gene TRBV6-4, with 8 bases lining up with TRBD1. The CDR3 has 16 amino acids. Germline assignment: CDR1 MRHNA and CDR2 SNTAGT. Unmatched junction bases numbered 10, after V lost 5 bases and J lost 4 bases. Written as DNA, the CDR3 is TGTGCCAGCAGTAGCTCCGGGACAGGCCATTACAATGAGCAGTTCTTC. This gives the protein CASSSSGTGHYNEQFF.

The chain links TRBV6-6 to TRBJ2-1; 9 bases are a match to TRBD2. CDR3 length: 14 residues. Germline values: CDR1 MNHNY, CDR2 SVGAGI (reference sequence). Trimming at V came to 8 bases and at J to 5 bases, leaving 7 bases not matched to a gene. The CDR3 bases are TGTGCCAGCTTTTTGGGACTAGCCCACAATGAGCAGTTCTTC. Amino acids: CASFLGLAHNEQFF.

On this clonotype itself: This may be a read error, as it is one base from a much larger clone. The J gene is TRBJ2-1, the V gene TRBV24-1; D unclear. The CDR3 totals 11 residues. With 7 bases removed from V and 12 bases from J, the gap between germline ends came to 12 bases. The germline gives CDR1 KGHDR, CDR2 SFDVKD. The DNA of the CDR3 is TGTGCCACCAGCAGCCCGGTGGGGCAGTTCTTC. Its translation is CATSSPVGQFF.

Turning to this clonotype: The junction departs from germline at one end; a sequencing error may be responsible. The genes are TRBV2 and TRBJ2-7; D is ambiguous. Germline CDR1 reads SNHLY; CDR2 reads FYNNEI. The CDR3 loop spans 14 amino acids. In DNA form, the CDR3 reads TGTGGCAGCAGTGAAAATACATGCTCCTACGAGCAGTACTTC. This encodes CGSSENTCSYEQYF.

Notes on this clonotype: Mismatch with germline at one junction end may stem from a read error. The J gene is TRBJ1-5, the V gene TRBV20-1; D remains unclear. This CDR3 is built from 16 residues. Germline CDR1 is DFQATT and CDR2 is SNEGSKA (reference sequence). CDR3 sequence (DNA): TGCAGTGCTAGAGATTCGGGAGGATATAGCAATCAGCTCCAGCATTTT. This sequence encodes CSARDSGGYSNQLQHF.

This clonotype came up many times. The chain combines TRBV15 with TRBJ2-5, with D unresolved. Germline values: CDR1 LNHNV, CDR2 YYDKDF (reference sequence). V gave up 1 base and J gave up 2 bases, with 11 bases separating them. CDR3 length: 15 amino acids. The CDR3 protein is CATSRGGQIQETQYF. The CDR3 coding sequence is TGTGCCACCAGCAGAGGTGGGCAGATACAAGAGACCCAGTACTTC.

This clonotype was detected many times. V is TRBV19 and J is TRBJ1-5; D is ambiguous. The CDR3 has 13 amino acids. Germline loops: CDR1 LNHDA, CDR2 SQIVND (reference sequence). The germline V and J ends were trimmed by 3 bases and 0 bases, with 3 bases remaining between them. CDR3 coding DNA: TGTGCCAGTAGTATGGGTAGCAATCAGCCCCAGCATTTT. This encodes CASSMGSNQPQHF. Full variable domain (outside the CDR3, taken from reference TRBV19 and TRBJ1-5): DGGITQSPKYLFRKEGQNVTLSCEQNLNHDAMYWYRQDPGQGLRLIYYSQIVNDFQKGDIAEGYSVSREKKESFPLTVTSAQKNPTAFYLCASSMGSNQPQHFGDGTRLSIL.

Comments on this clonotype: Possible read error: a much larger clone is one base away. This rearrangement joins TRBV27 to TRBJ1-3; tentative D call: TRBD1 (6 bases). Germline values: CDR1 MNHEY, CDR2 SMNVEV (reference sequence). CDR3 length equals 14 residues. The DNA for the CDR3 is TGTGCCAGCAGTTTAGGGGGCCATGGAAACACCGTATATTTT. Translated, it gives CASSLGGHGNTVYF.

This clonotype has only a few counts. This chain connects TRBV5-6 to TRBJ2-5, with TRBD2 matching over 11 bases. In germline, CDR1 is SGHDT, CDR2 YYEEEE. The CDR3 consists of 17 residues. The V segment lost 0 bases and the J segment 5 bases; nucleotides outside the gene matches: 9. The CDR3 is CASSLAASGGFMETQYF. The CDR3 region has the DNA TGTGCCAGCAGCTTGGCGGCTAGCGGGGGGTTTATGGAGACCCAGTACTTC.

As concerns this clonotype: A read error may explain this, as a much larger clone is one base away. CDR3 DNA sequence: TGTGCCAGCAGCTCCCAACTAGCGGTTTACAATGAGCAGTTCTTC. Translated, it gives CASSSQLAVYNEQFF. The chain couples TRBV11-3 to TRBJ2-1; 8 bases map to TRBD2. Germline V gene data show CDR1 as SGHNT and CDR2 as YENEEA. V lost 4 bases to trimming and J lost 4 bases; unmatched junction nucleotides: 6. The CDR3 is made up of 15 amino acids.

This clonotype has a count of ten or more. The V call is TRBV7-9, the J call TRBJ2-7; the D call may be TRBD1 or TRBD2 (5 bases each). CDR1 and CDR2 (germline): SEHNR, FQNEAQ (reference sequence). V shed 4 bases and J shed 0 bases, with 10 bases lying between them. This CDR3 has 14 amino acids. CDR3 amino acids: CASSSGLYSYEQYF. As DNA, the CDR3 is TGTGCCAGCAGCTCGGGGCTCTACTCCTACGAGCAGTACTTC.

This clonotype was counted ten times or more. The rearrangement joins TRBV7-8 to TRBJ1-4; tentative D call: TRBD1 (5 bases). The CDR3 sequence is 19 residues long. V was cut by 5 bases and J by 0 bases, with 22 bases left in between. Germline CDR1 reads SGHVS; CDR2 reads FQNEAQ. The CDR3 coding sequence is TGTGCCAGCAGCCCAGGACACCGACAGAGAGATGCAACTAATGAAAAACTGTTTTTT. Protein product: CASSPGHRQRDATNEKLFF.

In its sample, this clonotype was seen many times. The chain combines TRBV7-6 with TRBJ2-1; D assignment may be TRBD1 or TRBD2 (6 bases each). There are 15 residues in the CDR3. Germline CDR1 is SGHVS and CDR2 is FNYEAQ. The germline V and J ends were trimmed by 2 bases and 6 bases, with 14 bases remaining between them. The CDR3 loop reads CASSLPSGAFNEQFF. The CDR3 DNA follows: TGTGCCAGCAGCTTACCGTCGGGGGCTTTCAATGAGCAGTTCTTC.

In the case of this clonotype: The junction differs from germline at one of its ends, possibly a read error. This chain uses TRBV6-1 with TRBJ2-5, with a possible D match to TRBD2 (5 bases). The length of the CDR3 is 14 residues. Germline V lookup: CDR1 MNHNS, CDR2 SASEGT. The CDR3 nucleotides read TGTGCCAGCAGTGAGCTTACTCATGGGGAGACCCAGCACTTC. It translates to CASSELTHGETQHF.

On this clonotype: This may be a read error, as it is one base from a much larger clone. The chain has TRBV15 and TRBJ1-2; 10 positions match TRBD1. Per germline, CDR1 LNHNV and CDR2 YYDKDF (reference sequence). The CDR3 runs to 16 residues. Losses at the gene ends were 4 bases for V and 4 bases for J; bases not matched to a gene: 9. CDR3 bases: TGTGCCACCAGCATGAGCCGGGACAGGGGTATCTATGGCTACACCTTC. It specifies CATSMSRDRGIYGYTF.

In this sample, this clonotype turned up many times. CDR3 sequence reads: CASSISGVSTDTQYF. DNA of the CDR3: TGTGCCAGTAGTATCTCAGGCGTAAGTACAGATACGCAGTATTTT. The V and J genes are TRBV19 and TRBJ2-3; the D is unclear. Trimming cost V 3 bases and J 3 bases, with 13 bases left between them. The CDR3 runs to 15 residues. Germline V lookup: CDR1 LNHDA, CDR2 SQIVND (reference sequence).

As to this clonotype: This may be a read error: a much more frequent sequence differs by one nucleotide. The rearrangement joins TRBV10-2 to TRBJ1-5; no firm D call. Germline CDR1 and CDR2: WSHSY and SAAADI. The length of the CDR3 is 13 residues. The CDR3 DNA follows: TGCGCCAGCAGTGGGGAGAACAATCAGCCCCGGCATTTT. The encoded protein is CASSGENNQPRHF.

This clonotype was seen ten or more times. The gene calls are TRBV3-1 and TRBJ2-1; the D is unclear. The CDR3 extends over 15 amino acids. Germline V gene lookup returns CDR1 LGHDT and CDR2 YNNKEL (reference sequence). Trimming stripped 0 bases from V and 4 bases from J, with 10 bases between. CDR3 sequence reads: CASSQEGLSYNEQFF. The CDR3 nucleotides are TGTGCCAGCAGCCAAGAAGGGCTGTCTTACAATGAGCAGTTCTTC.

There are many counts of this clonotype. V and J are TRBV30 and TRBJ2-5; 8 bases line up with TRBD2. V shed 3 bases, J shed 7 bases, and the junction held 10 bases outside the gene matches. The CDR3 has 14 residues. Germline V CDR1 and CDR2: GTSNPN, SVGIG (reference sequence). In DNA, the CDR3 is TGTGCCTGGAGGGACGCGGGGGGTCCCGGGACCCAGTACTTC. This encodes CAWRDAGGPGTQYF.

The sample holds many counts of this clonotype. This chain uses TRBV12-3 or TRBV12-4 with TRBJ2-7; 10 nucleotides agree with TRBD2. The CDR3 is 16 residues long. Trimming cost V 3 bases and J 5 bases; bases outside gene matches: 10. The CDR3 region has the DNA TGTGCCAGCAGTTTGGCTAGCGGGAGACCTGGCCACGAGCAGTACTTC. The encoded protein is CASSLASGRPGHEQYF.

This clonotype was counted at least ten times. V gene TRBV3-1 combines with J gene TRBJ1-4, with 9 bases lining up with TRBD1. The germline gives CDR1 LGHDT, CDR2 YNNKEL (reference sequence). V shed 6 bases and J 10 bases; nucleotides not matched to a gene: 15. There are 16 residues in the CDR3. CDR3 DNA sequence: TGTGCCAGCAGTCGTTCTAACCGGGACAGGGACAGAAAACTGTTTTTT. Translated, it gives CASSRSNRDRDRKLFF. The whole variable domain, remainder taken from reference TRBV3-1 and TRBJ1-4, is DTAVSQTPKYLVTQMGNDKSIKCEQNLGHDTMYWYKQDSKKFLKIMFSYNNKELIINETVPNRFSPKSPDKAHLNLHINSLELGDSAVYFCASSRSNRDRDRKLFFGSGTQLSVL.

This clonotype was found many times. The chain carries TRBV20-1 and TRBJ1-4; tentatively, D is TRBD1 (5 bases). This CDR3 is built from 13 residues. The V gene lost 6 bases and the J gene lost 7 bases, with 15 bases spanning the gap. Germline assignment: CDR1 DFQATT and CDR2 SNEGSKA (reference sequence). CDR3 region: CSAPSRASEKLFF. CDR3 bases: TGCAGTGCCCCGAGCAGGGCCAGTGAAAAACTGTTTTTT.

This chain links TRBV11-2 with TRBJ2-7, with D possibly being TRBD1 or TRBD2 (5 bases each). This CDR3 contains 16 residues. The ends were cut back, 2 bases at V and 2 bases at J, with 16 bases in the middle. Per germline, CDR1 SGHAT and CDR2 FQNNGV. The CDR3 here is CASSLPGALSAYEQYF. Written as DNA, the CDR3 is TGTGCCAGCAGCTTACCCGGGGCACTTAGCGCCTACGAGCAGTACTTC.

At least ten counts were recorded for this clonotype. The CDR3 sequence is CASSFAQRTGELFF. CDR3 nucleotides: TGTGCCAGCAGTTTTGCTCAGCGCACCGGGGAGCTGTTTTTT. This chain connects TRBV12-3 or TRBV12-4 to TRBJ2-2; no clear D gene. Trimming cost V 3 bases and J 4 bases, with 9 bases left between them. This CDR3 region has 14 residues.

This clonotype has at least ten counts. This rearrangement joins TRBV5-1 to TRBJ2-3; D is ambiguous. V lost 0 bases and J 0 bases, leaving 11 bases between the germline ends. CDR1 and CDR2 (germline): SGHRS, YFSETQ. The CDR3 has 16 residues. CDR3 in DNA: TGCGCCAGCAGCTTGGTTGGCGGAACTAGCACAGATACGCAGTATTTT. Translated: CASSLVGGTSTDTQYF.

This clonotype was counted at least ten times. The chain uses TRBV5-1 and TRBJ2-7, with 11 bases fitting TRBD1. Germline V gives CDR1 SGHRS, CDR2 YFSETQ. The CDR3 contains 17 residues. The V gene end was trimmed by 3 bases and the J gene end by 4 bases; junction bases not matched to a gene: 12. DNA for the CDR3: TGCGCCAGCAGCTGGACTACCGGGACAGGGGGTTTGTACGAGCAGTACTTC. This translates into CASSWTTGTGGLYEQYF. The full variable domain, completed using reference TRBV5-1 and TRBJ2-7, is KAGVTQTPRYLIKTRGQQVTLSCSPISGHRSVSWYQQTPGQGLQFLFEYFSETQRNKGNFPGRFSGRQFSNSRSEMNVSTLELGDSALYLCASSWTTGTGGLYEQYFGPGTRLTVT.

This clonotype has ten or more counts. This chain uses TRBV20-1 with TRBJ2-1, with 12 bases that match TRBD1. This CDR3 has 15 amino acids. V lost 4 bases and J lost 6; bases outside the gene matches: 7. The germline V gene has CDR1 DFQATT and CDR2 SNEGSKA (reference sequence). CDR3 sequence reads: CSATNRDRGLNEQFF. As DNA, the CDR3 is TGCAGTGCTACTAACCGGGACAGGGGGCTCAATGAGCAGTTCTTC.

The sample holds many counts of this clonotype. The chain recombines TRBV20-1 with TRBJ2-5; 10 nucleotides align to TRBD1. The length of the CDR3 is 15 residues. V was pared by 4 bases and J by 4 bases, with 9 bases of the junction left unmatched. Germline-derived CDR1 and CDR2 are DFQATT and SNEGSKA (reference sequence). The CDR3 region is CSAIPGTGALETQYF. CDR3 sequence (DNA): TGCAGTGCTATCCCCGGGACAGGGGCTCTAGAGACCCAGTACTTC.

There are many counts of this clonotype. The chain employs TRBV29-1 and TRBJ2-3; 10 bases match TRBD2. Germline V lookup: CDR1 SQVTM, CDR2 ANQGSEA. Trimming took 6 bases from V and 3 from J; bases not matched to a gene: 3. There are 13 residues in the CDR3. The CDR3 DNA is TGCAGCGTGATTAGCGGGAGGACAGATACGCAGTATTTT. Translation: CSVISGRTDTQYF.